Listed here are 30 T cell receptor beta chains from one sample, sequenced in a study of early T cells in non-severe SARS-CoV-2 infection. TCRdb called the 5' RACE reads again in MiXCR, with one record for every CDR3 protein. The sample has more than 55,000 distinct CDR3 sequences, roughly an eighth seen once. Sequencing was performed on whole blood, taken at baseline. The receptors stem from an adult who was a healthcare worker with PCR-confirmed SARS-CoV-2 infection or an uninfected control (not recorded which).

V gene TRBV28 combines with J gene TRBJ1-2, with a weak D call TRBD1 (6 bases). Germline V gives CDR1 MDHEN, CDR2 SYDVKM. With 4 bases removed from V and 7 bases from J, the gap between germline ends came to 22 bases. The CDR3 is 16 amino acids. The CDR3 reads CASSWRSRDTLPGYTF. CDR3 nucleotide sequence: TGTGCCAGCAGTTGGCGGAGCCGGGACACTCTCCCTGGCTACACCTTC.

This clonotype was recorded a few times. This chain uses TRBV24-1 with TRBJ1-1; maybe TRBD1 (5 bases). V lost 9 bases, J lost 6 bases, and 13 bases lay in between. The germline CDR1 and CDR2 sequences are KGHDR and SFDVKD. This CDR3 has 12 amino acids. The CDR3 here is CATWGGEAEAFF. In DNA form, the CDR3 reads TGTGCCACCTGGGGCGGGGAGGCTGAAGCTTTCTTT.

In this sample, this clonotype turned up many times. The chain links TRBV6-2 or TRBV6-3 to TRBJ2-7; D uncertain. The CDR3 totals 11 residues. CDR1 MNHEY and CDR2 SVGEGT come from the germline V gene. Trimming removed 4 bases at V and 4 bases at J, with 5 bases between. CDR3 bases: TGTGCCAGCAGTTTCGCGTACGAGCAGTACTTC. The encoded protein is CASSFAYEQYF.

This clonotype was found a few times. The chain is built from TRBV6-2 or TRBV6-3 and TRBJ2-7, with a possible D match to TRBD2 (5 bases). The V gene lost 4 bases and the J gene lost 9 bases, with 10 bases spanning the gap. This CDR3 spans 11 amino acids. CDR1 and CDR2 from the germline V gene are MNHEY and SVGEGT. This CDR3 reads CASSFEGLQYF. The CDR3, as DNA: TGTGCCAGCAGTTTCGAGGGCCTGCAGTACTTC.

The chain is built from TRBV7-9 and TRBJ1-2, with 9 bases identical to TRBD1. J lost 2 bases, V lost 5 bases, and 18 bases had no gene match. The germline gives CDR1 SEHNR, CDR2 FQNEAQ (reference sequence). CDR3 length equals 19 residues. The DNA for the CDR3 is TGTGCCAGCAGCCCCCTGCGCCAGGGGACAGGGATCTCCAACTATGGCTACACCTTC. Amino acid sequence: CASSPLRQGTGISNYGYTF.

This clonotype turned up a few times. J is TRBJ2-1 and V is TRBV5-4; D is unclear. The CDR3 length is 15 residues. Germline V gives CDR1 SGHNT, CDR2 YYREEE (reference sequence). Trimming removed 6 bases at V and 1 base at J, with 14 bases between. The CDR3, as DNA: TGTGCCAGCACCCCCTGGGCCAGTTCCTACAATGAGCAGTTCTTC. Its translation is CASTPWASSYNEQFF.

This clonotype was picked up a small number of times. The CDR3 loop reads CASRKTSNQPQHF. The DNA of the CDR3 is TGTGCCAGCAGAAAAACAAGCAATCAGCCCCAGCATTTT. The chain employs TRBV27 and TRBJ1-5; D is undetermined. Germline CDR1 MNHEY, CDR2 SMNVEV (reference sequence). CDR3 length equals 13 residues. V was trimmed by 6 bases and J by 1 base, leaving 7 bases between them.

The chain carries TRBV2 and TRBJ1-2; unclear D gene. Germline V gives CDR1 SNHLY, CDR2 FYNNEI. The CDR3 is 12 amino acids. Trimming took off 5 bases at V and 7 bases at J, with 11 bases between the two ends. The CDR3: CASSLGRGGYTF. In DNA form, the CDR3 reads TGTGCCAGCAGTCTTGGACGAGGTGGCTACACCTTC.

This rearrangement joins TRBV4-3 to TRBJ2-1; a weak D match, TRBD2 (6 bases). This CDR3 spans 15 amino acids. Germline V gene data show CDR1 as LGHNA and CDR2 as YSLEER. Deletions cut 6 bases from V and 3 bases from J, with 15 bases between. CDR3 sequence reads: CASSRGSRRYNEQFF. Here the CDR3 DNA reads TGCGCCAGCAGTCGGGGGAGCAGACGCTACAATGAGCAGTTCTTC.

This clonotype was observed at least ten times. The chain links TRBV20-1 to TRBJ1-1; D is unclear. The CDR3 spans 13 residues. Germline loops: CDR1 DFQATT, CDR2 SNEGSKA (reference sequence). V lost 3 bases to trimming and J lost 1 base, with 9 bases between them. This CDR3 is CSASSGPNTEAFF. The CDR3 DNA is TGCAGTGCTAGCAGTGGGCCGAACACTGAAGCTTTCTTT.

This clonotype was recorded at least ten times. J is TRBJ2-1 and V is TRBV2; TRBD2 matches at 12 bases. V gave up 7 bases and J gave up 5 bases; unmatched junction bases: 3. The CDR3 contains 14 residues. CDR1 and CDR2 (germline): SNHLY, FYNNEI. Here the CDR3 reads CASNLAGGDNEQFF. The CDR3 coding sequence is TGTGCCAGCAATCTAGCGGGAGGGGACAATGAGCAGTTCTTC.

The chain links TRBV24-1 to TRBJ2-5, with D unresolved. The germline V gene has CDR1 KGHDR and CDR2 SFDVKD. Trimming stripped 1 base from V and 2 bases from J, with 7 bases between. The CDR3 runs 14 residues. The CDR3 nucleotides read TGTGCCACCAGTGATTTCGGCCCGCAAGAGACCCAGTACTTC. It is translated as CATSDFGPQETQYF.

This clonotype was found a few times. V usage is TRBV20-1 and J usage is TRBJ1-2, with D possibly matching TRBD1 (6 bases). Germline V CDR1 and CDR2: DFQATT, SNEGSKA (reference sequence). The CDR3 is 11 amino acids. V was shortened by 6 bases and J by 8 bases, with 13 bases between the two germline ends. The CDR3 coding sequence is TGCAGTGCCGCCGGCGGGGGCGGCTACACCTTC. It specifies CSAAGGGGYTF.

A few counts support this clonotype. The chain joins TRBV20-1 to TRBJ2-7; D uncertain. The CDR3 is made up of 10 amino acids. With 5 bases removed from V and 3 bases from J, the gap between germline ends came to 5 bases. Germline lookup yields CDR1 DFQATT and CDR2 SNEGSKA (reference sequence). This CDR3 reads CSAVRYEQYF. CDR3 nucleotide sequence: TGCAGTGCTGTTCGCTACGAGCAGTACTTC.

This rearrangement joins TRBV11-3 to TRBJ2-1; 10 positions agree with TRBD2. Germline CDR1 SGHNT, CDR2 YENEEA. This CDR3 is 15 amino acids long. V lost 3 bases to trimming and J lost 7 bases; unmatched junction nucleotides: 6. CDR3 loop: CASSFSGGAANEQFF. For the CDR3, the DNA is TGTGCCAGCAGCTTCAGCGGGGGGGCTGCGAATGAGCAGTTCTTC.

This clonotype was counted only a few times. J is TRBJ2-7 and V is TRBV5-1; the match to TRBD2 covers 12 bases. Germline CDR1 SGHRS, CDR2 YFSETQ. The CDR3 is 17 residues long. The J segment lost 3 bases and the V segment lost 3 bases, leaving 10 bases of the junction unmatched. For the CDR3, the DNA is TGCGCCAGCAGCTCCCGACTAGCGGGAGCCCAAAGCTACGAGCAGTACTTC. Amino acid sequence: CASSSRLAGAQSYEQYF.

The chain employs TRBV5-1 and TRBJ2-3; 13 bases agree with TRBD2. The CDR3 totals 16 residues. Germline lookup yields CDR1 SGHRS and CDR2 YFSETQ. V gave up 3 bases and J gave up 5 bases; unmatched junction bases: 6. CDR3 residues: CASSSTSGGAEDTQYF. CDR3 bases: TGCGCCAGCAGCTCTACTAGCGGGGGGGCGGAAGATACGCAGTATTTT.

This clonotype appeared a few times. V usage is TRBV7-2 and J usage is TRBJ1-2; possible D gene TRBD1, 6 bases. The CDR3 runs to 11 residues. Trimming removed 8 bases from V and 14 bases from J, with 18 bases in between. Germline CDR1 reads SGHTA; CDR2 reads FQGNSA. The CDR3 loop is CASSPDRKPTF. The CDR3 DNA reads as TGTGCCAGCTCCCCCGACAGGAAGCCGACCTTC.

At least ten counts were recorded for this clonotype. The junction differs from germline at one of its ends, possibly a read error. This rearrangement joins TRBV7-7 to TRBJ1-1, with no clear D. Per the germline V gene, CDR1 is SSHAT and CDR2 is FNYEAQ (reference sequence). The CDR3 spans 17 residues. CDR3 DNA sequence: TGTGCTAGCAGCTTAGCGTTGTCCGCAAGATTGAACACTGAAGCTTTCTTT. Residues: CASSLALSARLNTEAFF.

In its sample, this clonotype was seen a few times. The J gene is TRBJ2-3, the V gene TRBV20-1; TRBD1 or TRBD2 may be the D gene (6 bases each). The CDR3 extends over 16 amino acids. CDR1 is DFQATT and CDR2 is SNEGSKA in the germline V gene (reference sequence). Trimming left V 6 bases short and J 2 bases short, with 21 bases between. This CDR3 reads CSAGGQGRRDTDTQYF. In DNA, the CDR3 is TGCAGTGCCGGGGGCCAGGGGCGGCGCGACACAGATACGCAGTATTTT.

The V and J genes are TRBV28 and TRBJ2-7; D ambiguous. This CDR3 contains 15 residues. Trimming shortened V by 1 base and J by 3 bases, and 13 bases separated the two germline ends. Germline CDR1 and CDR2: MDHEN and SYDVKM. The DNA of the CDR3 is TGTGCCAGCAGTTTATTCCAGTCCCAGATCTACGAGCAGTACTTC. As protein: CASSLFQSQIYEQYF.

Notes on this clonotype: One junction end does not reproduce the germline sequence, and a read error may be involved. The rearrangement links TRBV7-6 to TRBJ2-7, with D possibly being TRBD2 (5 bases). There are 14 residues in the CDR3. Germline-derived CDR1 and CDR2 are SGHVS and FNYEAQ. For the CDR3, the DNA is TGTGCCAGCAGCTTAGATCAAATGTCTGGGGAGCAGTATTTC. It specifies CASSLDQMSGEQYF.

The chain joins TRBV6-6 to TRBJ1-6, with 8 nucleotides matching TRBD1. CDR3 length: 16 residues. V gave up 0 bases and J gave up 5 bases; unmatched junction bases: 3. Germline values: CDR1 MNHNY, CDR2 SVGAGI (reference sequence). CDR3 region: CASSYSLTGDNSPLHF. The CDR3 nucleotides are TGTGCCAGCAGTTACTCTCTGACAGGGGATAATTCACCCCTCCACTTT.

The rearrangement links TRBV7-6 to TRBJ2-7; D is perhaps TRBD2 (6 bases). V lost 0 bases and J lost 9, with 12 bases in between. This CDR3 is 13 amino acids long. In germline, CDR1 is SGHVS, CDR2 FNYEAQ. The CDR3 here is CASSLAIGGTQYF. The DNA for the CDR3 is TGTGCCAGCAGCTTAGCGATCGGAGGGACGCAGTACTTC.

There are a few counts of this clonotype. This chain uses TRBV3-1 with TRBJ1-2; no reliable D call. CDR1 LGHDT and CDR2 YNNKEL come from the germline V gene (reference sequence). This CDR3 is built from 11 residues. V lost 1 base and J 6 bases, leaving 3 bases between the germline ends. CDR3 amino acids: CASSQVNGYTF. The CDR3, as DNA: TGTGCCAGCAGCCAAGTGAATGGCTACACCTTC.

This clonotype has only a few counts. The rearrangement uses TRBV28 and TRBJ2-1; D is ambiguous. Trimming took 10 bases from V and 10 from J, leaving 14 bases between them. CDR3 length: 11 residues. The germline gives CDR1 MDHEN, CDR2 SYDVKM. CDR3 nucleotide sequence: TGTGCCACCCAGAGAGGTACAGAGCAGTTCTTC. Residues: CATQRGTEQFF.

This chain links TRBV16 with TRBJ1-1; possible D gene TRBD1, 6 bases. Trimming cost V 4 bases and J 4 bases, with 16 bases left between them. The CDR3 runs to 15 residues. Per the germline V gene, CDR1 is KGHSY and CDR2 is FQNENV. The CDR3: CASSPTRGARTEAFF. The CDR3 bases are TGTGCCAGCAGCCCTACGCGGGGGGCTCGCACTGAAGCTTTCTTT.

At least ten counts were recorded for this clonotype. The chain is built from TRBV25-1 and TRBJ2-4, with 8 bases matching TRBD1. The germline V gene has CDR1 MGHDK and CDR2 SYGVNS. This CDR3 comprises 14 residues. The V segment lost 6 bases and the J segment 8 bases; nucleotides outside the gene matches: 9. CDR3 sequence reads: CASSATGVRYIQYF. The CDR3 DNA sequence: TGTGCCAGCAGCGCGACAGGGGTGCGGTACATTCAGTACTTC.

This clonotype was observed a handful of times. The J gene is TRBJ2-5, the V gene TRBV11-2; maybe TRBD1 (5 bases). This CDR3 spans 14 amino acids. Germline CDR1 and CDR2: SGHAT and FQNNGV. V was shortened by 6 bases and J by 1 base, with 12 bases between the two germline ends. CDR3 protein: CASRRTGAQETQYF. CDR3 DNA: TGTGCCAGCAGACGCACTGGGGCCCAAGAGACCCAGTACTTC.

Only a few counts were recorded for this clonotype. This chain connects TRBV2 to TRBJ2-1; TRBD1 matches at 9 bases. Looked up from germline, CDR1 is SNHLY and CDR2 is FYNNEI. The V segment lost 7 bases and the J segment 9 bases; nucleotides outside the gene matches: 10. The CDR3 is made up of 14 amino acids. The CDR3, as DNA: TGTGCCAGCACCCCGGACAGGGGAGGTTTTGAGCAGTTCTTC. Its protein is CASTPDRGGFEQFF.